This T cell receptor beta chain originates from a study of blood T cell repertoires in COVID-19. Study context: The United States, Italy and Spain were the sources of the acute and convalescent COVID-19 samples. T cells, B-cell-depleted T cells, or PBMCs supplied cDNA or gDNA.

How the authors handled the data: Amplification from reference gene primers served as the basis for estimated nucleated cell counts. The data were produced by immunoSEQ multiplex PCR, yet TCRdb's version contains in-frame clones alone and is incomplete. V, J and clone size reflect that table, while D and trimming were determined from the DNA. Of about 170,000 clones listed, roughly 86% are singletons. This clone was seen once. The sequenced sample was peripheral blood. The TCR comes from a man aged 65 to 85 with acute or convalescent COVID-19.

The CDR3 bases are TGCGCCAGCAGCCAAGCGTCGGGGGGGGCAAACATTCAGTACTTC. Its protein product is CASSQASGGANIQYF. This chain links TRBV4-3 with TRBJ2-4; 8 nucleotides line up with TRBD2. CDR1 and CDR2 from the germline V gene are LGHNA and YSLEER. The CDR3 loop spans 15 amino acids. V lost 1 base, J lost 6 bases, and 5 bases stayed unmatched.